The next 25 T cell receptor beta chains were all read from a single sample in a study of blood T cell repertoires in COVID-19. The repertoire was sequenced with immunoSEQ multiplex PCR; TCRdb's copy has only in-frame clones and lacks some. This table has about 130,000 clones, around 80% appearing once. The sequenced sample was peripheral blood. These TCRs come from a man under 40 with COVID-19, enrolled during active disease.

This sequence joins TRBV11-3 and TRBJ2-7; no reliable D call. The ends were cut back, 0 bases at V and 3 bases at J, with 3 bases in the middle. The CDR3 sequence is 12 residues long. Germline V lookup: CDR1 SGHNT, CDR2 YENEEA. CDR3 nucleotides: TGTGCCAGCAGCTTAGAATACTACGAGCAGTACTTC. Amino acids: CASSLEYYEQYF.

The chain has TRBV6-2 or TRBV6-3 and TRBJ2-7, with 7 bases aligning to TRBD1. Germline lookup yields CDR1 MNHEY and CDR2 SVGEGT. The CDR3 length is 16 residues. The J segment lost 0 bases and the V segment lost 0 bases, leaving 5 bases of the junction unmatched. In DNA form, the CDR3 reads TGTGCCAGCAGTTACTCGAGAGGGACAGTCTCCTACGAGCAGTACTTC. Translated, it gives CASSYSRGTVSYEQYF.

The V gene is TRBV7-9, the J gene TRBJ1-3; perhaps TRBD1 as D (6 bases). This CDR3 contains 16 residues. Deletions cut 0 bases from V and 0 bases from J, with 9 bases between. Germline V gene lookup returns CDR1 SEHNR and CDR2 FQNEAQ (reference sequence). The CDR3 bases are TGTGCCAGCAGCTTAGCGGACAGTAGCTCTGGAAACACCATATATTTT. Encoded protein: CASSLADSSSGNTIYF.

DNA of the CDR3: TGTGCCAGCAGCTCCGGTTATCGCAGGGATCGTTTGGACTATGGCTACACCTTC. Translating gives CASSSGYRRDRLDYGYTF. This sequence joins TRBV11-2 and TRBJ1-2; weak D call: TRBD1 (5 bases). The germline gives CDR1 SGHAT, CDR2 FQNNGV. V lost 4 bases and J 3 bases, leaving 24 bases between the germline ends. The CDR3 covers 18 residues.

This sequence joins TRBV3-1 (or the pseudogene TRBV3-2) and TRBJ2-3, with D unresolved. Germline V lookup: CDR1 LGHDT, CDR2 YNNKEL (reference sequence). The CDR3 length is 17 residues. V was clipped by 0 bases and J by 1 base, with 14 bases between them. In DNA, the CDR3 is TGTGCCAGCAGCCAAGAGGGTGAGCGTGTTGGCACAGATACGCAGTATTTT. It specifies CASSQEGERVGTDTQYF.

The rearrangement joins TRBV11-2 to TRBJ2-7, with D perhaps TRBD1 (5 bases). V lost 2 bases, J lost 2 bases, and 13 bases lay in between. The CDR3 has 15 residues. Germline CDR1 reads SGHAT; CDR2 reads FQNNGV. CDR3 amino acids: CASSLFQGSAYEQYF. DNA for the CDR3: TGTGCCAGCAGCTTATTCCAGGGAAGCGCCTACGAGCAGTACTTC.

This clone was observed once. The chain employs TRBV21-1 and TRBJ1-5. TRBV21-1 is marked as a pseudogene. This CDR3 is 17 amino acids long. The CDR3 sequence is CASSKVGPRGGDQPQHF. The CDR3 DNA sequence: TGTGCCAGCAGCAAAGTGGGTCCGAGGGGAGGTGATCAGCCCCAGCATTTT.

The V and J genes are TRBV7-2 and TRBJ2-3; 11 bases agree with TRBD2. Germline values: CDR1 SGHTA, CDR2 FQGNSA. V lost 6 bases to trimming and J lost 2 bases; unmatched junction nucleotides: 10. This CDR3 is 17 amino acids long. The CDR3 bases are TGTGCCAGCAGTACTAGCGGGGGCCTACGCTCCACAGATACGCAGTATTTT. Protein sequence: CASSTSGGLRSTDTQYF.

J is TRBJ2-5 and V is TRBV7-2; a possible D gene is TRBD2 (5 bases). V was clipped by 1 base and J by 2 bases, with 8 bases between them. Germline CDR1 and CDR2: SGHTA and FQGNSA. The CDR3 spans 14 residues. CDR3 amino acids: CASSLVGGQETQYF. CDR3 DNA sequence: TGTGCCAGCAGCTTAGTAGGAGGTCAAGAGACCCAGTACTTC.

This clone was seen only a few times. This chain uses TRBV5-1 with TRBJ1-6; TRBD1 matches 10 bases. The CDR3 is 15 residues long. CDR1 is SGHRS, CDR2 YFSETQ, per germline. The V and J ends lost 3 bases and 8 bases, in that order; junction bases with no gene match: 5. CDR3 in amino acids: CASSSGTGAHSPLHF. Written as DNA, the CDR3 is TGCGCCAGCAGCTCCGGGACAGGGGCGCATTCACCCCTCCACTTT.

The CDR3 sequence is CASSPTRETGLDNEQFF. The CDR3 coding sequence is TGTGCCAGCAGTCCGACGAGAGAGACAGGGTTGGACAATGAGCAGTTCTTC. This chain joins TRBV27 and TRBJ2-1, with 7 bases lining up with TRBD1. J gave up 5 bases and V 5 bases, and 15 bases lay outside the gene matches. CDR1 is MNHEY, CDR2 SMNVEV, per germline (reference sequence). This CDR3 contains 17 residues.

The chain combines TRBV15 with TRBJ1-1, with no clear D. The CDR3 contains 13 residues. Between the trimmed V and J ends, which lost 4 bases and 4 bases, there was a span of 10 bases. The germline gives CDR1 LNHNV, CDR2 YYDKDF (reference sequence). CDR3 in amino acids: CATSNPVATEAFF. The CDR3 DNA sequence: TGTGCCACCAGCAACCCGGTTGCCACTGAAGCTTTCTTT.

The chain joins TRBV6-5 to TRBJ1-1; weak D call: TRBD1 (6 bases). Trimming pared 5 bases from V and 0 bases from J, leaving 10 bases between. This CDR3 is built from 14 residues. The V gene's germline CDR1 is MNHEY and CDR2 SVGAGI. The CDR3, as DNA: TGTGCCAGCAGTCTAGGGACAATGAACACTGAAGCTTTCTTT. Protein product: CASSLGTMNTEAFF.

This clone occurred a few times. The chain joins TRBV6-5 to TRBJ2-5; 10 nucleotides line up with TRBD2. V lost 4 bases, J lost 5 bases, and 10 bases stayed unmatched. The length of the CDR3 is 16 residues. Germline CDR1 is MNHEY and CDR2 is SVGAGI. CDR3 sequence reads: CASSSRQRGGLETQYF. The CDR3 DNA is TGTGCCAGCAGTTCCCGACAGCGGGGGGGCCTTGAGACCCAGTACTTC.

The chain joins TRBV19 to TRBJ1-2; no reliable D call. V lost 3 bases to trimming and J lost 3 bases, with 5 bases between them. CDR1 LNHDA and CDR2 SQIVND come from the germline V gene (reference sequence). The CDR3 runs 12 residues. The CDR3 reads CASSIGDYGYTF. In DNA form, the CDR3 reads TGTGCCAGTAGTATCGGGGACTATGGCTACACCTTC.

This chain connects TRBV15 to TRBJ1-5; 7 bases are a match to TRBD1. The CDR3 runs 15 residues. Per germline, CDR1 LNHNV and CDR2 YYDKDF (reference sequence). The J segment lost 5 bases and the V segment lost 0 bases, leaving 4 bases of the junction unmatched. The CDR3 sequence: CATSRDRGPDQPQHF. The CDR3, as DNA: TGTGCCACCAGCAGAGATAGGGGGCCGGATCAGCCCCAGCATTTT.

J is TRBJ2-3 and V is TRBV7-2, with D uncertain. The CDR3 loop spans 12 amino acids. V gave up 0 bases and J gave up 14 bases, with 12 bases separating them. Germline assignment: CDR1 SGHTA and CDR2 FQGNSA. The CDR3 reads CASSLASRNPYF. Here the CDR3 DNA reads TGTGCCAGCAGCTTAGCCTCTAGAAATCCGTATTTT.

The J gene is TRBJ1-1, the V gene TRBV11-1; tentative D call: TRBD1 (5 bases). The length of the CDR3 is 16 residues. V was clipped by 3 bases and J by 1 base, with 15 bases between them. Germline CDR1 reads SGHAT; CDR2 reads FQDESV (reference sequence). The CDR3 loop reads CASSFRVLMANTEAFF. DNA for the CDR3: TGTGCCAGCAGCTTCAGGGTACTAATGGCGAACACTGAAGCTTTCTTT.

This clone is a singleton in its sample. The chain couples TRBV7-2 to TRBJ2-3; 15 bases map to TRBD2. CDR3 size: 18 residues. The germline gives CDR1 SGHTA, CDR2 FQGNSA. The V and J ends lost 5 bases and 2 bases, in that order; junction bases with no gene match: 8. CDR3 DNA: TGTGCCAGCAGCCGTAACGGACTAGCGGGGGGGTTCACAGATACGCAGTATTTT. As protein: CASSRNGLAGGFTDTQYF.

The chain couples TRBV4-1 to TRBJ2-1, with no clear D. The CDR3 is 13 residues long. Germline values: CDR1 MGHRA, CDR2 YSYEKL. V was shortened by 2 bases and J by 7 bases, with 9 bases between the two germline ends. The CDR3 DNA reads as TGCGCCAGCAGCCAATTACTTGTAAATGAGCAGTTCTTC. It specifies CASSQLLVNEQFF.

The rearrangement links TRBV24-1 to TRBJ2-2; D is ambiguous. Trimming took off 4 bases at V and 6 bases at J, with 8 bases between the two ends. Germline loops: CDR1 KGHDR, CDR2 SFDVKD. The length of the CDR3 is 13 residues. The DNA for the CDR3 is TGTGCCACCAGTGACCTCTTGTCCGGGGAGCTGTTTTTT. Translated: CATSDLLSGELFF.

The chain is built from TRBV24-1 and TRBJ2-6; 8 bases fit TRBD1. This CDR3 contains 16 residues. The V segment lost 3 bases and the J segment 2 bases; nucleotides outside the gene matches: 2. CDR1 and CDR2 (germline): KGHDR, SFDVKD. The CDR3 nucleotides read TGTGCCACCAGTGATGCGACAGGGGCTGGGGCCAACGTCCTGACTTTC. It is translated as CATSDATGAGANVLTF.

The gene calls are TRBV30 and TRBJ2-1, with 8 bases lining up with TRBD1. The CDR3 is 15 residues long. Germline CDR1 and CDR2: GTSNPN and SVGIG (reference sequence). V lost 2 bases, J lost 3 bases, and 6 bases stayed unmatched. The CDR3 reads CAWSRETGVYNEQFF. In DNA, the CDR3 is TGTGCCTGGAGTAGGGAGACAGGGGTCTACAATGAGCAGTTCTTC. The full variable domain, rest sourced from reference TRBV30 and TRBJ2-1, is SQTIHQWPATLVQPVGSPLSLECTVEGTSNPNLYWYRQAAGRGLQLLFYSVGIGQISSEVPQNLSASRPQDRQFILSSKKLLLSDSGFYLCAWSRETGVYNEQFFGPGTRLTVL.

This clone was counted once. The chain recombines TRBV12-3 or TRBV12-4 with TRBJ2-4; D gene uncertain. The V end was cut by 4 bases, the J end by 13 bases, with 11 bases between. The CDR3 has 11 residues. This chain's CDR3 is CASSSERIQYF. DNA for the CDR3: TGTGCCAGCAGTTCGGAGAGGATCCAGTACTTC.

The chain carries TRBV5-1 and TRBJ2-1, with TRBD1 matching over 10 bases. Germline V gene lookup returns CDR1 SGHRS and CDR2 YFSETQ. The V gene end was trimmed by 0 bases and the J gene end by 3 bases; junction bases not matched to a gene: 3. There are 16 residues in the CDR3. This CDR3 is CASSLGQGASYNEQFF. CDR3 coding DNA: TGCGCCAGCAGCTTGGGACAGGGGGCAAGCTACAATGAGCAGTTCTTC.